A single sample gave rise to the 11 T cell receptor beta chains below, sequenced in a study of T cell changes during pregnancy in multiple sclerosis. The method was immunoSEQ multiplex PCR; TCRdb's version includes in-frame clones alone and lacks a portion of them. The sample lists around 67,000 clones, 85% to 90% occurring once. The sample here was peripheral blood, taken after pregnancy. All receptors come from a female donor in good health, enrolled as a control in a pregnancy study.

This chain connects TRBV11-3 to TRBJ2-5; weak D call: TRBD1 (6 bases). V shed 2 bases and J shed 2 bases, with 15 bases lying between them. The CDR3 runs 16 residues. Germline CDR1 and CDR2: SGHNT and YENEEA. The CDR3 DNA reads TGTGCCAGCAGCTTATGGACCCCCAGGGGTCAAGAGACCCAGTACTTC. It is translated as CASSLWTPRGQETQYF.

This chain uses TRBV18 with TRBJ1-1; D unresolved. Germline CDR1 is KGHSH and CDR2 is LQKENI. Trimming shortened V by 3 bases and J by 4 bases, and 15 bases separated the two germline ends. The CDR3 consists of 15 residues. The CDR3 sequence: CASSPISRSVTEAFF. DNA of the CDR3: TGTGCCAGCTCACCGATTTCCAGGTCGGTCACTGAAGCTTTCTTT. The full variable domain, with the rest looked up from reference TRBV18 and TRBJ1-1, is NAGVMQNPRHLVRRRGQEARLRCSPMKGHSHVYWYRQLPEEGLKFMVYLQKENIIDESGMPKERFSAEFPKEGPSILRIQQVVRGDSAAYFCASSPISRSVTEAFFGQGTRLTVV.

V gene TRBV11-2 combines with J gene TRBJ2-1, with 9 positions matching TRBD2. After removal of 5 bases from V and 2 bases from J, the junction contained 4 bases not matched to a gene. The CDR3 runs to 15 residues. Germline CDR1 and CDR2: SGHAT and FQNNGV. The CDR3 bases are TGTGCCAGCAGCCCAAGCGGGGGGACCTACAATGAGCAGTTCTTC. Residues: CASSPSGGTYNEQFF.

CDR3 region: CASSYLAGRETQYF. The CDR3 DNA is TGTGCCAGCTCCTACTTAGCGGGACGAGAGACCCAGTACTTC. The chain joins TRBV11-3 to TRBJ2-5; 8 bases fit TRBD2. Germline lookup yields CDR1 SGHNT and CDR2 YENEEA. With V trimmed by 8 bases and J by 4 bases, 9 bases remained unmatched. CDR3 length: 14 residues.

The rearrangement uses TRBV27 and TRBJ1-2; perhaps TRBD1 as D (6 bases). Trimming cost V 4 bases and J 7 bases, with 13 bases left between them. Germline CDR1 and CDR2: MNHEY and SMNVEV (reference sequence). The CDR3 is made up of 13 amino acids. The DNA for the CDR3 is TGTGCCAGCAGTTCCGTAGACAGGAGTGGCTACACCTTC. It is translated as CASSSVDRSGYTF.

V gene TRBV4-1 combines with J gene TRBJ2-3, with 10 bases aligning to TRBD2. The CDR3 loop spans 17 amino acids. Trimming at V came to 0 bases and at J to 4 bases, leaving 7 bases not matched to a gene. Looked up from germline, CDR1 is MGHRA and CDR2 is YSYEKL. The CDR3 coding sequence is TGCGCCAGCAGCCAAGATCTTGGTGGGACTAGCGCAGATACGCAGTATTTT. It specifies CASSQDLGGTSADTQYF.

The J gene is TRBJ2-4, the V gene TRBV19; 7 bases fit TRBD1. This CDR3 is 14 amino acids long. Unmatched junction bases numbered 3, after V lost 0 bases and J lost 7 bases. The germline V gene encodes CDR1 LNHDA and CDR2 SQIVND (reference sequence). The CDR3 reads CASSIDEGANIQYF. The CDR3, as DNA: TGTGCCAGTAGTATAGACGAGGGGGCGAACATTCAGTACTTC.

This clone was counted a single time. V gene TRBV25-1 combines with J gene TRBJ2-7; TRBD2 matches 7 bases. Germline V gene sequence: CDR1 MGHDK, CDR2 SYGVNS. The CDR3 spans 14 residues. With 6 bases clipped from V and 2 bases from J, the junction kept 7 bases outside the gene matches. This CDR3 is CASRPPSGPYEQYF. The DNA of the CDR3 is TGTGCCAGCAGGCCGCCTAGCGGTCCCTACGAGCAGTACTTC.

This chain joins TRBV29-1 and TRBJ2-7, with 12 bases aligning to TRBD2. The CDR3 has 15 amino acids. After removal of 6 bases from V and 6 bases from J, the junction contained 12 bases not matched to a gene. CDR1 is SQVTM, CDR2 ANQGSEA, per germline. CDR3 nucleotides: TGCAGCGTGGCTACTAGCGGGGGGACCTTTGGCGAGCAGTACTTC. Amino acids: CSVATSGGTFGEQYF.

This clone was counted a single time. V and J are TRBV4-2 and TRBJ2-3, with D hard to call. The V and J ends lost 3 bases and 5 bases respectively, with 12 bases between them. The CDR3 consists of 14 residues. Germline V CDR1 and CDR2: LGHNA, YNFKEQ. DNA for the CDR3: TGTGCCAGCAGCCAGATGCCGCCCGGAGATACGCAGTATTTT. It yields the protein CASSQMPPGDTQYF.

The chain recombines TRBV27 with TRBJ2-2, with D possibly being TRBD1 (5 bases). CDR3 length: 15 residues. Trimming removed 3 bases from V and 1 base from J, with 9 bases in between. CDR1 and CDR2 from the germline V gene are MNHEY and SMNVEV (reference sequence). Here the CDR3 DNA reads TGTGCCAGCAGTTTTCAGGGCCTGAACACCGGGGAGCTGTTTTTT. It specifies CASSFQGLNTGELFF.